The rows below give T cell receptor beta chains drawn from one sample of a study of blood T cell repertoires in COVID-19. Using immunoSEQ multiplex PCR, the repertoire was profiled, and TCRdb retains in-frame clones only, with some absent. The repertoire consists of about 100,000 clones, with approximately 80% occurring once and the leading ten covering roughly 4%. What was sequenced was peripheral blood. The receptors were gathered from an older man with acute or convalescent COVID-19. The CDR3 runs from the conserved cysteine through the conserved F or W. A D gene is named only where the DNA matches it firmly. Expanded clones are given a class, and other clones once, few, many or no size at all.

clone size: few; V gene: TRBV7-8; J gene: TRBJ1-4; D gene: TRBD1; CDR3 DNA: TGTGCCAGCAGCTTAGGGGACAGGGCTAATGAAAAACTGTTTTTT; CDR3 protein: CASSLGDRANEKLFF
clone size: NA; V gene: TRBV2; J gene: TRBJ2-2; D gene: TRBD2; CDR3 DNA: TGTGCCAGCAGCCCCGGAGTAGCGGGGGGCGGGACCGGGGAGCTGTTTTTT; CDR3 protein: CASSPGVAGGGTGELFF
clone size: NA; V gene: TRBV5-6; J gene: TRBJ2-1; D gene: NA; CDR3 DNA: TGTGCCAGCACCTTAACTGAGCGGCGGGACTACAATGAGCAGTTCTTC; CDR3 protein: CASTLTERRDYNEQFF
clone size: NA; V gene: TRBV7-8; J gene: TRBJ1-1; D gene: NA; CDR3 DNA: TGTGCCAGCAGCCCACTACCCAAGAACACTGAAGCTTTCTTT; CDR3 protein: CASSPLPKNTEAFF
clone size: NA; V gene: TRBV5-1; J gene: TRBJ2-2; D gene: NA; CDR3 DNA: TGCGCCAGCAAATTAACCGGGGAGCTGTTTTTT; CDR3 protein: CASKLTGELFF
clone size: NA; V gene: TRBV7-3; J gene: TRBJ1-3; D gene: TRBD1; CDR3 DNA: TGTGCCAGCAGCCCGGGGGACAGCTCTGGAAACACCATATATTTT; CDR3 protein: CASSPGDSSGNTIYF
clone size: once; V gene: TRBV10-2; J gene: TRBJ1-1; D gene: TRBD1; CDR3 DNA: TGCGCCAGCCAGGGGGCCGGGAACACTGAAGCTTTCTTT; CDR3 protein: CASQGAGNTEAFF
clone size: NA; V gene: TRBV6-5; J gene: TRBJ1-5; D gene: TRBD1; CDR3 DNA: TGTGCCAGCAGTCGAGGGGGCTCGGGCAATCAGCCCCAGCATTTT; CDR3 protein: CASSRGGSGNQPQHF
clone size: NA; V gene: TRBV5-4; J gene: TRBJ2-5; D gene: NA; CDR3 DNA: TGTGCCAGCAGCTTGGACAGAGAGACCCAGTACTTC; CDR3 protein: CASSLDRETQYF
clone size: once; V gene: TRBV9; J gene: TRBJ2-7; D gene: TRBD1; CDR3 DNA: TGTGCCAGCAGCGTAGCTACGGGACAGGGTTCCGAGCAGTACTTC; CDR3 protein: CASSVATGQGSEQYF
clone size: NA; V gene: TRBV9; J gene: TRBJ1-3; D gene: NA; CDR3 DNA: TGTGCCAGCAGCGTAGGGACTACACCCGGAAACACCATATATTTT; CDR3 protein: CASSVGTTPGNTIYF
clone size: NA; V gene: TRBV11-2; J gene: TRBJ1-2; D gene: TRBD1; CDR3 DNA: TGTGCCAGCAGCTTCCCAGGGGGCAGAAATGGCTACACCTTC; CDR3 protein: CASSFPGGRNGYTF
clone size: NA; V gene: TRBV5-5; J gene: TRBJ1-3; D gene: NA; CDR3 DNA: TGTGCCAGCAGCTTGGAACAGGCTGGAAACACCATATATTTT; CDR3 protein: CASSLEQAGNTIYF
clone size: NA; V gene: TRBV7-8; J gene: TRBJ1-1; D gene: NA; CDR3 DNA: TGTGCCAGCAGCTCAGGACAGTACACTGAAGCTTTCTTT; CDR3 protein: CASSSGQYTEAFF
clone size: few; V gene: TRBV6-5; J gene: TRBJ1-1; D gene: NA; CDR3 DNA: TGTGCCAGCAGTTATCCGGGGGGAACGGCTTTCTTT; CDR3 protein: CASSYPGGTAFF
clone size: NA; V gene: TRBV27; J gene: TRBJ1-6; D gene: TRBD1; CDR3 DNA: TGTGCCAGCAAGGGACAGGGTGTTAATTCACCCCTCCACTTT; CDR3 protein: CASKGQGVNSPLHF
clone size: NA; V gene: TRBV9; J gene: TRBJ2-2; D gene: NA; CDR3 DNA: TGTGCCAGCAGCGTCACGGGGTATCGGAGCACCGGGGAGCTGTTTTTT; CDR3 protein: CASSVTGYRSTGELFF
clone size: NA; V gene: TRBV18; J gene: TRBJ2-1; D gene: TRBD2; CDR3 DNA: TGTGCCAGCTCACCTCGGACTAGCGCCAACTACAATGAGCAGTTCTTC; CDR3 protein: CASSPRTSANYNEQFF
clone size: few; V gene: TRBV7-2; J gene: TRBJ2-2; D gene: TRBD2; CDR3 DNA: TGTGCCAGCAGCTTCCACAGCGGGGGGAACACCGGGGAGCTGTTTTTT; CDR3 protein: CASSFHSGGNTGELFF
clone size: NA; V gene: TRBV5-8; J gene: TRBJ1-4; D gene: TRBD1; CDR3 DNA: TGTGCCAGCAGCTTGGGGGACAGGGGGAATGAAAAACTGTTTTTT; CDR3 protein: CASSLGDRGNEKLFF
clone size: NA; V gene: TRBV12-5; J gene: TRBJ1-2; D gene: NA; CDR3 DNA: TGTGCTAGTGGTCCATCAGGGCTAGCTAACTATGGCTACACCTTC; CDR3 protein: CASGPSGLANYGYTF
clone size: NA; V gene: TRBV19; J gene: TRBJ1-1; D gene: TRBD1; CDR3 DNA: TGTGCCAGTAATAGACAGGGGTTGACTGAAGCTTTCTTT; CDR3 protein: CASNRQGLTEAFF
clone size: NA; V gene: TRBV7-9; J gene: TRBJ2-3; D gene: TRBD1; CDR3 DNA: TGTGCCAGCAGCCCCCGGGACAGGCGACACACAGATACGCAGTATTTT; CDR3 protein: CASSPRDRRHTDTQYF
clone size: NA; V gene: TRBV19; J gene: TRBJ2-1; D gene: TRBD2; CDR3 DNA: TGTGCCACCTTGGCCTCAGCGGGGTACAATGAGCAGTTCTTC; CDR3 protein: CATLASAGYNEQFF
clone size: NA; V gene: TRBV19; J gene: TRBJ2-1; D gene: TRBD2; CDR3 DNA: TGTGCCAGTAGTTACGGACTAGCGGGGGGCCTCTCCTACAATGAGCAGTTCTTC; CDR3 protein: CASSYGLAGGLSYNEQFF
clone size: NA; V gene: TRBV6-4; J gene: TRBJ2-2; D gene: TRBD2; CDR3 DNA: TGTGCCAGCAGCGAAAATGGGGGACTAGTCACCGGGGAGCTGTTTTTT; CDR3 protein: CASSENGGLVTGELFF
clone size: NA; V gene: TRBV3-1/TRBV3-2; J gene: TRBJ2-7; D gene: NA; CDR3 DNA: TGTGCCAGCAGCCAGTCCTTCTACGAGCAGTACTTC; CDR3 protein: CASSQSFYEQYF
clone size: NA; V gene: TRBV18; J gene: TRBJ1-4; D gene: NA; CDR3 DNA: TGTGCCAGCTCACCAGGACAGAAGAATGAAAAACTGTTTTTT; CDR3 protein: CASSPGQKNEKLFF
clone size: NA; V gene: TRBV7-9; J gene: TRBJ2-3; D gene: NA; CDR3 DNA: TGTGCCAGCAGCTTCCAGACAGGTAACACGCAGTATTTT; CDR3 protein: CASSFQTGNTQYF
clone size: few; V gene: TRBV6-6; J gene: TRBJ1-1; D gene: TRBD1; CDR3 DNA: TGTGCCAGCAGTCGGGACAGACAGAACACTGAAGCTTTCTTT; CDR3 protein: CASSRDRQNTEAFF
clone size: NA; V gene: TRBV29-1; J gene: TRBJ2-7; D gene: NA; CDR3 DNA: TGCAGCGTTGAGTCGCCAGGGGAGGAGCAGTACTTC; CDR3 protein: CSVESPGEEQYF
clone size: NA; V gene: TRBV19; J gene: TRBJ2-7; D gene: NA; CDR3 DNA: TGTGCCAGTAGTCAGGCGTACGAGCAGTACTTC; CDR3 protein: CASSQAYEQYF
clone size: once; V gene: TRBV2; J gene: TRBJ1-1; D gene: TRBD1; CDR3 DNA: TGTGCCAGCAGCCCAGACAGGGCGTTCACTGAAGCTTTCTTT; CDR3 protein: CASSPDRAFTEAFF
clone size: few; V gene: TRBV5-4; J gene: TRBJ2-4; D gene: TRBD1; CDR3 DNA: TGTGCCAGCAGCTCCGGGACAGGGGGCTTAGGTGGCAAAAACATTCAGTACTTC; CDR3 protein: CASSSGTGGLGGKNIQYF
clone size: NA; V gene: TRBV5-6; J gene: TRBJ2-3; D gene: NA; CDR3 DNA: TGTGCCAGCAGCTTAACAGGGACAGATACGCAGTATTTT; CDR3 protein: CASSLTGTDTQYF
clone size: NA; V gene: TRBV19; J gene: TRBJ1-5; D gene: NA; CDR3 DNA: TGTGCCAGTAGTGATTCCAGGGAGGATCAGCCCCAGCATTTT; CDR3 protein: CASSDSREDQPQHF
clone size: NA; V gene: TRBV5-1; J gene: TRBJ1-6; D gene: NA; CDR3 DNA: TGCGCCAGCAGCCCCTCGGGACTCCTTAATTCACCCCTCCACTTT; CDR3 protein: CASSPSGLLNSPLHF
clone size: NA; V gene: TRBV19; J gene: TRBJ1-5; D gene: TRBD1; CDR3 DNA: TGTGCCAGTAGCGGACAGGGAGGAAATCAGCCCCAGCATTTT; CDR3 protein: CASSGQGGNQPQHF
clone size: NA; V gene: TRBV20-1; J gene: TRBJ1-2; D gene: TRBD1; CDR3 DNA: TGCAGTGCTACAGGGGGCCCCCGCTACACCTTC; CDR3 protein: CSATGGPRYTF
clone size: NA; V gene: TRBV6-5; J gene: TRBJ1-4; D gene: NA; CDR3 DNA: TGTGCCAGCAGTTACTCAACAGGCACTAATGAAAAACTGTTTTTT; CDR3 protein: CASSYSTGTNEKLFF
clone size: NA; V gene: TRBV27; J gene: TRBJ1-3; D gene: TRBD1; CDR3 DNA: TGTGCCAGCAGCACAGGACAGGGAGGAAACACCATATATTTT; CDR3 protein: CASSTGQGGNTIYF
clone size: NA; V gene: TRBV24-1; J gene: TRBJ2-3; D gene: NA; CDR3 DNA: TGTGCCACCAGTGATTCAACTAAAAATACGCAGTATTTT; CDR3 protein: CATSDSTKNTQYF
clone size: NA; V gene: TRBV5-1; J gene: TRBJ2-2; D gene: TRBD1; CDR3 DNA: TGCGCCAGCAGCTCGGGACAGCCGAACACCGGGGAGCTGTTTTTT; CDR3 protein: CASSSGQPNTGELFF
clone size: NA; V gene: TRBV2; J gene: TRBJ1-2; D gene: NA; CDR3 DNA: TGTGCCAGCAGTGAGGGGGGGCGCGGCGGCGGCTACACCTTC; CDR3 protein: CASSEGGRGGGYTF
clone size: NA; V gene: TRBV11-1; J gene: TRBJ2-2; D gene: TRBD2; CDR3 DNA: TGTGCCAGCAGCCGCTCGGCGGGGGGGAACACCGGGGAGCTGTTTTTT; CDR3 protein: CASSRSAGGNTGELFF
clone size: NA; V gene: TRBV11-2; J gene: TRBJ2-1; D gene: TRBD2; CDR3 DNA: TGTGCCAGCAGCTTTAGCGGGGCCTACAATGAGCAGTTCTTC; CDR3 protein: CASSFSGAYNEQFF
clone size: NA; V gene: TRBV9; J gene: TRBJ2-5; D gene: TRBD1; CDR3 DNA: TGTGCCAGCAGCGTAGGAGGGGGCGGGCAAGAGACCCAGTACTTC; CDR3 protein: CASSVGGGGQETQYF
clone size: NA; V gene: TRBV7-2; J gene: TRBJ1-1; D gene: NA; CDR3 DNA: TGTGCCAGCAGCTTATCCCGGGACACTCAGAACACTGAAGCTTTCTTT; CDR3 protein: CASSLSRDTQNTEAFF
clone size: NA; V gene: TRBV3-1/TRBV3-2; J gene: TRBJ1-1; D gene: NA; CDR3 DNA: TGTGCCAGCAGCCGTACACAGGGTGGGACTGAAGCTTTCTTT; CDR3 protein: CASSRTQGGTEAFF
clone size: NA; V gene: TRBV2; J gene: TRBJ1-2; D gene: TRBD1; CDR3 DNA: TGTGCCAGCAGAGCGAGGACAGGGGACGGCTACACCTTC; CDR3 protein: CASRARTGDGYTF
clone size: NA; V gene: TRBV3-1/TRBV3-2; J gene: TRBJ1-5; D gene: TRBD1; CDR3 DNA: TGTGCCAGCAGCCCTGACAGGGGAGTACGGCCCCAGCATTTT; CDR3 protein: CASSPDRGVRPQHF